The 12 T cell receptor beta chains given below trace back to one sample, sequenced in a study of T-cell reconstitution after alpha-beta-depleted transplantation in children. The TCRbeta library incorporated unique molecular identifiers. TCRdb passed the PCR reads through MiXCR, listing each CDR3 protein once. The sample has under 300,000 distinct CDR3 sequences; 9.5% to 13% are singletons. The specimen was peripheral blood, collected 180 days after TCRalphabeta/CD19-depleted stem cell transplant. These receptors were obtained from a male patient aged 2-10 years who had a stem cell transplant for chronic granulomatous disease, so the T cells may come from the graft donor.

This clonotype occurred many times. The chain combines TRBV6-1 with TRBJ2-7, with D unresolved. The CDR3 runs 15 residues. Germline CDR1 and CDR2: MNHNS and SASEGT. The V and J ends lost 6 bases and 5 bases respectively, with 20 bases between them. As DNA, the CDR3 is TGTGCCAGCAGCCGAGGCGGTTTAAGTAGTCACGAGCAGTACTTC. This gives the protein CASSRGGLSSHEQYF.

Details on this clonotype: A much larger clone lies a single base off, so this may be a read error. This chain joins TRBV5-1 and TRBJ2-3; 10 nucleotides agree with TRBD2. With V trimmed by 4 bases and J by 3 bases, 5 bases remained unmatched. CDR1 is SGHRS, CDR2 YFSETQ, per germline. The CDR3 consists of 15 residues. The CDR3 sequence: CASSELAGVTDTQYF. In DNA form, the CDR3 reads TGCGCCAGCAGCGAGCTAGCGGGAGTTACAGATACGCAGTATTTT.

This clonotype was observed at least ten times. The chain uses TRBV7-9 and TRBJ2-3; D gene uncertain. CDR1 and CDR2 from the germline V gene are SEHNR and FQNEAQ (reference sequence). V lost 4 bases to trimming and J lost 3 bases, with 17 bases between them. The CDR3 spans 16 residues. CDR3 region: CASSSPRGLLTDTQYF. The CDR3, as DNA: TGTGCCAGCAGCTCCCCTCGCGGCCTTCTGACAGATACGCAGTATTTT.

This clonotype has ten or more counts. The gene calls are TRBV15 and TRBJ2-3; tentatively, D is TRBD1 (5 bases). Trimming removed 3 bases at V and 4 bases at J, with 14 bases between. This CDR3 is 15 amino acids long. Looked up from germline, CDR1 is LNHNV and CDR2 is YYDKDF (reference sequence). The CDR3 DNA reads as TGTGCCACCAGCAGTTTGCTCCCGACAGCAGATACGCAGTATTTT. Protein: CATSSLLPTADTQYF.

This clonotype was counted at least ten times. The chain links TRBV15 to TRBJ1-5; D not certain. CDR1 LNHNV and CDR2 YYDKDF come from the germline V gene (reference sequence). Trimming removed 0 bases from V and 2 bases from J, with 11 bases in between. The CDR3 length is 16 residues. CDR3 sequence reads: CATSRDPHPGNQPQHF. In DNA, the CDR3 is TGTGCCACCAGCAGAGATCCCCATCCGGGCAATCAGCCCCAGCATTTT.

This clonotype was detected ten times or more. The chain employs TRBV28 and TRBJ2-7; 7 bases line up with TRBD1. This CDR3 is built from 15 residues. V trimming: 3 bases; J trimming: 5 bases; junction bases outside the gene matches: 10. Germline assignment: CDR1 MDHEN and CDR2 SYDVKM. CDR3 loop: CASSFITGAQDEQYF. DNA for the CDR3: TGTGCCAGCAGTTTCATCACAGGGGCTCAGGACGAGCAGTACTTC.

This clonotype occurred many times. The CDR3 reads CASSLVPLGLAGVKSYNEQFF. DNA for the CDR3: TGTGCCAGCAGCTTAGTTCCCCTGGGACTAGCGGGAGTAAAATCCTACAATGAGCAGTTCTTC. V gene TRBV11-1 combines with J gene TRBJ2-1; 14 bases are a match to TRBD2. The germline V gene has CDR1 SGHAT and CDR2 FQDESV (reference sequence). The CDR3 runs 21 residues. After removal of 1 base from V and 1 base from J, the junction contained 12 bases not matched to a gene.

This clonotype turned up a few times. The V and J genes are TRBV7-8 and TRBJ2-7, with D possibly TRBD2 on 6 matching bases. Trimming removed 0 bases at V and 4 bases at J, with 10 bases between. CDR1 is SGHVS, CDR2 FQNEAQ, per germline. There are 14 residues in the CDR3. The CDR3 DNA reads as TGTGCCAGCAGCTTAGCCCATGGAGGGTACGAGCAGTACTTC. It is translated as CASSLAHGGYEQYF.

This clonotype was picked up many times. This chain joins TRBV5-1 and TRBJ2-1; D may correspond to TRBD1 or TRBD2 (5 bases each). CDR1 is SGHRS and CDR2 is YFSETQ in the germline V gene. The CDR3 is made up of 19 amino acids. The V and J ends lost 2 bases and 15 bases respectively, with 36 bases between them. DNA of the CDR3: TGCGCCAGCAGCTTAACCGGGGCCTGGGGAACTCCAGCCGGCGAAGGGAGGTTCTTC. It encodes CASSLTGAWGTPAGEGRFF. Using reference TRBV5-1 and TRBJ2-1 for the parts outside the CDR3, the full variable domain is KAGVTQTPRYLIKTRGQQVTLSCSPISGHRSVSWYQQTPGQGLQFLFEYFSETQRNKGNFPGRFSGRQFSNSRSEMNVSTLELGDSALYLCASSLTGAWGTPAGEGRFFGPGTRLTVL.

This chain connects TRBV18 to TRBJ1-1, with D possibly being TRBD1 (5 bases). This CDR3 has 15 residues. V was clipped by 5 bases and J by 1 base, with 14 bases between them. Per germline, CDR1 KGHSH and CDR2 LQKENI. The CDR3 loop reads CASSVLDTENTEAFF. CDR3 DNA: TGTGCCAGCTCAGTATTGGACACGGAGAACACTGAAGCTTTCTTT.

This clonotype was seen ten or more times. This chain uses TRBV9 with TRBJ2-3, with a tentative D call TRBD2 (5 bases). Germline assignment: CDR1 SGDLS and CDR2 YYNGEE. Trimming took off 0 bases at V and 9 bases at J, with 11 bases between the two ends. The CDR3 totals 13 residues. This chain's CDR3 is CASSVVGSDTQYF. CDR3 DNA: TGTGCCAGCAGCGTAGTCGGTAGCGACACGCAGTATTTT.

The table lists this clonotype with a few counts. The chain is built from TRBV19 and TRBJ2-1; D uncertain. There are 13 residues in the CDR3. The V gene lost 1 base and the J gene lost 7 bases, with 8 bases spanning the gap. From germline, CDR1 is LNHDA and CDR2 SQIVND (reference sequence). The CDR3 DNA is TGTGCCAGTAGTATAGGACCGAGAAATGAGCAGTTCTTC. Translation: CASSIGPRNEQFF.